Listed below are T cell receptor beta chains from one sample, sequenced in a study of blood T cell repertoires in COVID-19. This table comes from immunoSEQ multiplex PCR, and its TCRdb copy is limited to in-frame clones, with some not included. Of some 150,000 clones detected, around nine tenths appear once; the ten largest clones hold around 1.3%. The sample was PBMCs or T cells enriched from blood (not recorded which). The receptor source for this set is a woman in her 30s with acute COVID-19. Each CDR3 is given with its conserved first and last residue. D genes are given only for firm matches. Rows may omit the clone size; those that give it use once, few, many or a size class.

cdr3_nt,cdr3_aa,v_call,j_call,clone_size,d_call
TGTGCCAGCAGTTCTGCGTCTGAGCGGGAGTTTGAGACCCAGTACTTC,CASSSASEREFETQYF,TRBV28,TRBJ2-5,NA,TRBD2
TGTGCCAGCAGCGTAGTGAACACGAACACTGAAGCTTTCTTT,CASSVVNTNTEAFF,TRBV9,TRBJ1-1,NA,NA
TGTGCCAGCAGTGGAGGACAGGGACAGATTAGCAATCAGCCCCAGCATTTT,CASSGGQGQISNQPQHF,TRBV6-2/TRBV6-3,TRBJ1-5,NA,TRBD1
TGTGCCAGCAGCGTAGGACTAGACCATGAGCAGTTCTTC,CASSVGLDHEQFF,TRBV9,TRBJ2-1,NA,NA
TGTGCCAGCAGTTATCCGGGACTAGCCCTTTCCTACGAGCAGTACTTC,CASSYPGLALSYEQYF,TRBV6-2/TRBV6-3,TRBJ2-7,few,TRBD2
TGCGCCAGCAGCCCCGAGAGCATCTCCTATAATTCACCCCTCCACTTT,CASSPESISYNSPLHF,TRBV5-1,TRBJ1-6,NA,NA
TGTGCCAGCAGTCCGCAGGGGTATGGCTACACCTTC,CASSPQGYGYTF,TRBV6-2/TRBV6-3,TRBJ1-2,NA,NA
TGTGCCAGTAGCAGACAGGGCACTAACTATGGCTACACCTTC,CASSRQGTNYGYTF,TRBV19,TRBJ1-2,NA,TRBD1
TGTGCCAGCAGGCAGGGGACGGGCAATTCACCCCTCCACTTT,CASRQGTGNSPLHF,TRBV27,TRBJ1-6,NA,NA
TGCGCCAGCAGCTTGGAGGGGAATAATGAAAAACTGTTTTTT,CASSLEGNNEKLFF,TRBV5-1,TRBJ1-4,NA,NA
TGCGCCAGCAGCCAAGACCTCGAGGGAGCCCGCACAGATACGCAGTATTTT,CASSQDLEGARTDTQYF,TRBV4-3,TRBJ2-3,NA,NA
TGTGCCAGCAGCCCCGGACAGGGGGCTCGAAACGAGCAGTACTTC,CASSPGQGARNEQYF,TRBV4-2,TRBJ2-7,NA,TRBD1
TGTGCCAGCAGCTTATCGTACGGGGAGCTGTTTTTT,CASSLSYGELFF,TRBV7-2,TRBJ2-2,NA,NA
TGTGCCAGCAGCTTTCTACGGGAGGGGAACAATGAGCAGTTCTTC,CASSFLREGNNEQFF,TRBV7-9,TRBJ2-1,NA,TRBD2
TGTGCCAGCAGCAAAGCGTTGGACAGGTCTTACGAGCAGTACTTC,CASSKALDRSYEQYF,TRBV21-1,TRBJ2-7,NA,NA
TGCGCCAGCAGCTTGAGGACAGGGGCTGGAAACACCATATATTTT,CASSLRTGAGNTIYF,TRBV5-1,TRBJ1-3,NA,TRBD1
TGTGCCAGCAGCTTAACCGAGACAGCAGGCGTCCTGACTTTC,CASSLTETAGVLTF,TRBV7-3,TRBJ2-6,NA,NA
TGTGCCAGCAGTTTAAAAGGGAGACTAAATTCACCCCTCCACTTT,CASSLKGRLNSPLHF,TRBV28,TRBJ1-6,NA,NA
TGCGCCAGCAGCCCTCGTCAGGGGGAGACCCAGTACTTC,CASSPRQGETQYF,TRBV4-3,TRBJ2-5,NA,NA
TGTGCCACCAGCGGAGGGGGACAGGAGAACACTGAAGCTTTCTTT,CATSGGGQENTEAFF,TRBV15,TRBJ1-1,NA,TRBD1
TGCGCCAGCAGCCCTACCCCGACTAGCGGGAGAACAGATACGCAGTATTTT,CASSPTPTSGRTDTQYF,TRBV4-1,TRBJ2-3,NA,TRBD2
TGCGCCAGCAGTCAATCGGGGAGCTACGAGCAGTACTTC,CASSQSGSYEQYF,TRBV23-1,TRBJ2-7,many,NA
TGTGCCACCGGCTTCCCTAGAACTAGCGGGAGGAAGGCCGGGGAGCTGTTTTTT,CATGFPRTSGRKAGELFF,TRBV28,TRBJ2-2,NA,TRBD2
TGCGCCAGCAGCACAGGTGGCGATGATACGCAGTATTTT,CASSTGGDDTQYF,TRBV5-1,TRBJ2-3,NA,NA
TGCGCCAGCAGCTTACCGGCTAGCGGGAGTGTAGATGAGCAGTTCTTC,CASSLPASGSVDEQFF,TRBV5-1,TRBJ2-1,NA,TRBD2
TGTGCCATCAGTGAGTCGTTCCCCCGGGACAGGGGAGGGAACACTGAAGCTTTCTTT,CAISESFPRDRGGNTEAFF,TRBV10-3,TRBJ1-1,few,TRBD1
TGTGCCTGGAGCACTACAGGGGGCGCTGAAGCTTTCTTT,CAWSTTGGAEAFF,TRBV30,TRBJ1-1,NA,TRBD1